The 14 T cell receptor beta chains in this list originate from one sample, sequenced in a study of blood T cells in healthy people across ages. A J-beta primer mix and a sample-barcoded 5' primer were used in a second PCR of about 7 to 12 cycles. One entry per CDR3 protein, called by TCRdb with MiXCR from the 5' RACE reads. The table records 1.5 million to 2 million distinct CDR3 sequences, almost 35% of them present only once. Sample: blood. The source of these receptors is a woman aged 25-40 years in good health.

As for this clonotype: The junction departs from the called germline gene at one end, perhaps through a read error. This sequence joins TRBV6-1 and TRBJ1-1; the D is unclear. Germline CDR1 reads MNHNS; CDR2 reads SASEGT. The CDR3 consists of 14 residues. In DNA, the CDR3 is TGTGCCAGCAATGAAGCAGGCCAGAGCACTGAAGCTTTCTTT. It codes for CASNEAGQSTEAFF.

The J gene is TRBJ2-3, the V gene TRBV20-1; 8 bases align to TRBD1. V was clipped by 3 bases and J by 2 bases; unmatched bases: 7. The CDR3 sequence is 15 residues long. Germline lookup yields CDR1 DFQATT and CDR2 SNEGSKA (reference sequence). The CDR3 DNA is TGCAGTGCTAGGTCCGTCAGGGGGCACACAGATACGCAGTATTTT. The encoded protein is CSARSVRGHTDTQYF.

The chain uses TRBV7-8 and TRBJ2-3; 8 nucleotides line up with TRBD2. CDR1 and CDR2 from the germline V gene are SGHVS and FQNEAQ. V lost 6 bases and J lost 2; bases outside the gene matches: 19. The CDR3 is made up of 19 amino acids. The CDR3 is CASSDYAGMQRGNTDTQYF. The CDR3 DNA reads TGTGCCAGCAGTGATTACGCGGGTATGCAGCGGGGGAACACAGATACGCAGTATTTT.

This clonotype was counted between two and nine times. The genes are TRBV6-5 and TRBJ1-6; D is perhaps TRBD1 (5 bases). The length of the CDR3 is 12 residues. The V end was cut by 5 bases, the J end by 10 bases, with 9 bases between. CDR1 and CDR2 from the germline V gene are MNHEY and SVGAGI. CDR3 residues: CASSRGESPLHF. The CDR3 bases are TGTGCCAGCAGTCGGGGGGAGTCACCCCTCCACTTT.

In this sample, this clonotype turned up a few times. The chain links TRBV7-6 to TRBJ1-4; 8 bases align to TRBD1. Losses at the gene ends were 3 bases for V and 7 bases for J; bases not matched to a gene: 10. Germline V gene sequence: CDR1 SGHVS, CDR2 FNYEAQ. CDR3 size: 16 residues. The CDR3 DNA follows: TGTGCCAGCAGCTTCTTCAGGGGGCAAGCGGGTGAAAAACTGTTTTTT. This sequence encodes CASSFFRGQAGEKLFF.

This rearrangement joins TRBV7-6 to TRBJ2-1, with D perhaps matching TRBD2 (7 bases). Gene TRBJ2-7 matches the end of the DNA better, so the J call may be wrong. Germline lookup yields CDR1 SGHVS and CDR2 FNYEAQ. The CDR3 runs to 16 residues. CDR3 sequence: CASSLRWGGGYNEQYF. Written as DNA, the CDR3 is TGTGCCAGCAGCTTAAGGTGGGGGGGCGGCTACAATGAGCAGTACTTC.

This sequence joins TRBV5-6 and TRBJ2-1; possibly TRBD1 or TRBD2 for D (6 bases each). The CDR3 has 15 amino acids. The germline V gene encodes CDR1 SGHDT and CDR2 YYEEEE. V lost 0 bases and J lost 8, with 15 bases in between. In DNA form, the CDR3 reads TGTGCCAGCAGCTTGGGACAGGACTATGGGTATGAGCAGTTCTTC. It is translated as CASSLGQDYGYEQFF.

The sample holds many counts of this clonotype. The chain uses TRBV10-3 and TRBJ2-5; D is perhaps TRBD1 or TRBD2 (5 bases each). This CDR3 has 15 amino acids. The germline V gene has CDR1 ENHRY and CDR2 SYGVKD. With 0 bases removed from V and 2 bases from J, the gap between germline ends came to 10 bases. The CDR3 DNA reads as TGTGCCATCAGTGAGTCCCCCGGGGCGCAAGAGACCCAGTACTTC. Protein: CAISESPGAQETQYF.

On this clonotype itself: The junction shows a germline mismatch at one end, possibly a read error. The rearrangement links TRBV12-3 or TRBV12-4 to TRBJ2-1; no clear D. The CDR3 length is 14 residues. Here the CDR3 reads CASTLDITYNGQFF. The CDR3 DNA sequence: TGTGCCAGCACCCTTGACATAACCTACAATGGGCAGTTCTTC.

This chain uses TRBV27 with TRBJ2-7, with 7 bases that match TRBD2. Trimming cost V 3 bases and J 3 bases; bases outside gene matches: 5. Germline CDR1 and CDR2: MNHEY and SMNVEV (reference sequence). The CDR3 totals 14 residues. The CDR3 protein is CASSFREDYYEQYF. In nucleotides, the CDR3 is TGTGCCAGCAGTTTCCGGGAGGACTACTACGAGCAGTACTTC.

This clonotype was counted many times. V usage is TRBV7-3 and J usage is TRBJ1-5, with D maybe TRBD1 (5 bases). The CDR3 is 13 residues long. The V end lost 6 bases, the J end lost 6 bases, and 12 bases lay between the germline ends. Germline V gives CDR1 SGHTA, CDR2 FQGTGA. The CDR3 bases are TGTGCCAGCAGTTTGACGGGGGGTCAGCCCCAGCATTTT. Translated: CASSLTGGQPQHF.

The V gene is TRBV5-1, the J gene TRBJ2-1; 10 bases map to TRBD2. Germline assignment: CDR1 SGHRS and CDR2 YFSETQ. J was trimmed by 8 bases and V by 0 bases; bases with no gene match: 5. The CDR3 consists of 15 residues. CDR3 loop: CASSLGSGRVYEQFF. In DNA, the CDR3 is TGCGCCAGCAGCTTGGGCAGCGGGAGGGTGTATGAGCAGTTCTTC.

The table lists this clonotype with a few counts. The rearrangement joins TRBV5-5 to TRBJ1-2; D is possibly TRBD1 (6 bases). Germline V gene sequence: CDR1 SGHKS, CDR2 YYEKEE (reference sequence). Trimming left V 0 bases short and J 8 bases short, with 17 bases between. This CDR3 comprises 15 residues. In DNA, the CDR3 is TGTGCCAGCAGCTTGGAGCCGACAGGCAGGGGAGGCTACACCTTC. Translation gives CASSLEPTGRGGYTF.

A remark on this clonotype: A much larger clone differs from this one at a single base, so this may be a read error. This chain uses TRBV29-1 with TRBJ2-7; 7 bases match TRBD1. Germline CDR1 is SQVTM and CDR2 is ANQGSEA. The CDR3 is 12 residues long. The V gene end was trimmed by 7 bases and the J gene end by 2 bases; junction bases not matched to a gene: 5. The CDR3 bases are TGCAGCGGAGGGGACAGCCCCTACGAGCAGTACTTC. It codes for CSGGDSPYEQYF.